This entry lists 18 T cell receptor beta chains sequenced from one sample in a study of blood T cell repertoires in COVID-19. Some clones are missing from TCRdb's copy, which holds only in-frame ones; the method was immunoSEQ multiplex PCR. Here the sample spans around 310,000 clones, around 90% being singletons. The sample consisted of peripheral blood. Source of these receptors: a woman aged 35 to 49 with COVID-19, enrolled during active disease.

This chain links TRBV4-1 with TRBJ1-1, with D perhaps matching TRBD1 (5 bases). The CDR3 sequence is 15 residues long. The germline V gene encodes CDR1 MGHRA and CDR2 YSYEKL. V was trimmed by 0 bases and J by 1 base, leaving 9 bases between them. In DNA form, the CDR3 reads TGCGCCAGCAGCCAAGACCCGGGGGGGAACACTGAAGCTTTCTTT. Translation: CASSQDPGGNTEAFF.

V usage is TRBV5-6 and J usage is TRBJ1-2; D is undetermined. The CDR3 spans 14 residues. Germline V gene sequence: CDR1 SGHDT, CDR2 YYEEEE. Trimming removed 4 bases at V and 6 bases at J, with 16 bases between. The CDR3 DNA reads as TGTGCCAGCAGCCTAGGCGCGGGAATGAATGGCTACACCTTC. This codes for CASSLGAGMNGYTF.

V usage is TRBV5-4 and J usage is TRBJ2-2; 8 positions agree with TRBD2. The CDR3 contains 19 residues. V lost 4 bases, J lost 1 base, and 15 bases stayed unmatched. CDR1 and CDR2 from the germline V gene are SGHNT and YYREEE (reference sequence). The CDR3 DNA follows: TGTGCCAGCAGCGGTAGTAGTCATGCGGCGGGGGGGAACACCGGGGAGCTGTTTTTT. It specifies CASSGSSHAAGGNTGELFF.

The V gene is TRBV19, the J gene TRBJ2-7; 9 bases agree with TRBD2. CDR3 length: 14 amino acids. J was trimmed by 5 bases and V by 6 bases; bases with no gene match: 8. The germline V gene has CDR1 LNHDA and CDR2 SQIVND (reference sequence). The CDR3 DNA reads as TGTGCCAGTAGCCTAGCGGGGTTTGTTAACGAGCAGTACTTC. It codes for CASSLAGFVNEQYF.

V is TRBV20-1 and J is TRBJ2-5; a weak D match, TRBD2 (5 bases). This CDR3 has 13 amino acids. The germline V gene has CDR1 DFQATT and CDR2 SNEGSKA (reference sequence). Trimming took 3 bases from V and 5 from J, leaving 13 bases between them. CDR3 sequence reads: CSASVLAEETQYF. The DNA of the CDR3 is TGCAGTGCTAGTGTCCTAGCTGAGGAGACCCAGTACTTC.

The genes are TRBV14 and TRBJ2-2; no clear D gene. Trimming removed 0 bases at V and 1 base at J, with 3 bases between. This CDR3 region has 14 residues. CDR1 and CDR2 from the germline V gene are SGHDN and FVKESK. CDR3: CASSQDKNTGELFF. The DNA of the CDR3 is TGTGCCAGCAGCCAAGATAAGAACACCGGGGAGCTGTTTTTT.

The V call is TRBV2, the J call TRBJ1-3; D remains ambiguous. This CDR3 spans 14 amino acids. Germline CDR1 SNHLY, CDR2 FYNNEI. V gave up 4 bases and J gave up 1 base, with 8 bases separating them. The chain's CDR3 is CASSVVESGNTIYF. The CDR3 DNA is TGTGCCAGCAGTGTCGTAGAATCTGGAAACACCATATATTTT. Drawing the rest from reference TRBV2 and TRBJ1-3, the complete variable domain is EPEVTQTPSHQVTQMGQEVILRCVPISNHLYFYWYRQILGQKVEFLVSFYNNEISEKSEIFDDQFSVERPDGSNFTLKIRSTKLEDSAMYFCASSVVESGNTIYFGEGSWLTVV.

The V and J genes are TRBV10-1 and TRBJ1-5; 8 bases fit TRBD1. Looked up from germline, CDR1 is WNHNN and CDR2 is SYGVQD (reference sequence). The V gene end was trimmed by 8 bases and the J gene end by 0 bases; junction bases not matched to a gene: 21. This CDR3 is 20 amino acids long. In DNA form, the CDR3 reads TGCGCCAGCCGTAAGGTCGAAAATAACGGACAGGGACTTAGCAATCAGCCCCAGCATTTT. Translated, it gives CASRKVENNGQGLSNQPQHF.

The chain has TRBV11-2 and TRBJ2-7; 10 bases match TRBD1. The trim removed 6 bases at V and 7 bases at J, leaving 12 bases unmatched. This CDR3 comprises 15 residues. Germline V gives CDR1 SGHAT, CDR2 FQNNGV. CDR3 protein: CASRRPGQGLVEQYF. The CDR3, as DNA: TGTGCCAGCAGGCGCCCGGGACAGGGGCTTGTAGAGCAGTACTTC.

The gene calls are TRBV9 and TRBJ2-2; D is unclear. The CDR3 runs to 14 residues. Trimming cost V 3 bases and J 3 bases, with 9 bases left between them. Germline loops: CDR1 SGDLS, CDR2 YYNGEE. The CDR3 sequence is CASSAGSYTGELFF. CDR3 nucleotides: TGTGCCAGCAGCGCCGGGTCCTACACCGGGGAGCTGTTTTTT.

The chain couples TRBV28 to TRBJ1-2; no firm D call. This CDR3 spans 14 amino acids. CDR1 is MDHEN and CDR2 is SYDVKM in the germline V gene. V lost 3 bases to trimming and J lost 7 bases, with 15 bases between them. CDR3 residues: CASSFFGSLGGYTF. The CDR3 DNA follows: TGTGCCAGCAGTTTTTTCGGGTCCTTGGGTGGCTACACCTTC.

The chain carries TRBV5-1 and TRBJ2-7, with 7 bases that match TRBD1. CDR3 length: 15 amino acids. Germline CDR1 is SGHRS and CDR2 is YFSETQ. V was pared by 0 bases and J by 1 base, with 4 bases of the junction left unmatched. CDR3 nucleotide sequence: TGCGCCAGCAGCTTGGGAGGGACAGATTCCTACGAGCAGTACTTC. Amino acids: CASSLGGTDSYEQYF.

The CDR3 is CASSPPGTSGSTDTQYF. CDR3 sequence (DNA): TGTGCCAGCTCACCACCCGGGACTAGCGGGAGCACAGATACGCAGTATTTT. The V gene is TRBV18, the J gene TRBJ2-3; 12 nucleotides line up with TRBD2. V lost 0 bases to trimming and J lost 0 bases; unmatched junction nucleotides: 1. The CDR3 length is 17 residues. Germline V gene sequence: CDR1 KGHSH, CDR2 LQKENI.

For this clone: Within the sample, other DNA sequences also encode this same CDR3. The CDR3 reads CASSYSGGNTEAFF. The CDR3 DNA sequence: TGTGCCAGCAGTTACTCAGGGGGGAACACTGAAGCTTTCTTT. The chain carries TRBV6-5 and TRBJ1-1, with a tentative D call TRBD1 (6 bases). This CDR3 comprises 14 residues. Per germline, CDR1 MNHEY and CDR2 SVGAGI. Trimming pared 0 bases from V and 1 base from J, leaving 6 bases between.

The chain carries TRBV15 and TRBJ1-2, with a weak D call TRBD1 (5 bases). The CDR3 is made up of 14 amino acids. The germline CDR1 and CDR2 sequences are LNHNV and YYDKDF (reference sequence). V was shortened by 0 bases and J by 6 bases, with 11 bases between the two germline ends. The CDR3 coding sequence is TGTGCCACCAGCAGAGATAATGGGGGGGATGGCTACACCTTC. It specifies CATSRDNGGDGYTF. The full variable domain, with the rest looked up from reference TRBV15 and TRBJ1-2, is DAMVIQNPRYQVTQFGKPVTLSCSQTLNHNVMYWYQQKSSQAPKLLFHYYDKDFNNEADTPDNFQSRRPNTSFCFLDIRSPGLGDTAMYLCATSRDNGGDGYTFGSGTRLTVV.

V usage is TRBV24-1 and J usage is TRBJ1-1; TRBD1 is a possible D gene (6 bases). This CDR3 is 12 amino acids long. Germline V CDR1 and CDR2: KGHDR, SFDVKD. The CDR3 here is CASRGQNTEAFF. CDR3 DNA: TGTGCAAGTAGGGGACAGAACACTGAAGCTTTCTTT.

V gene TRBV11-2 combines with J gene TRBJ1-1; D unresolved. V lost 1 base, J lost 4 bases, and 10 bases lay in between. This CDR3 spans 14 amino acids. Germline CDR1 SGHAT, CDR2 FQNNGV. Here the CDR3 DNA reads TGTGCCAGCAGCTTAGGTGGGGAGGGCACTGAAGCTTTCTTT. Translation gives CASSLGGEGTEAFF.

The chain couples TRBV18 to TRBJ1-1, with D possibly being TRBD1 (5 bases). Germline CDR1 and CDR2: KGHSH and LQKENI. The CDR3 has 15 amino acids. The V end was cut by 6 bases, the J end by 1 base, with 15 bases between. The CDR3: CASSPSQGQNTEAFF. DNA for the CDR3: TGTGCCAGCTCGCCGTCTCAAGGACAGAACACTGAAGCTTTCTTT.